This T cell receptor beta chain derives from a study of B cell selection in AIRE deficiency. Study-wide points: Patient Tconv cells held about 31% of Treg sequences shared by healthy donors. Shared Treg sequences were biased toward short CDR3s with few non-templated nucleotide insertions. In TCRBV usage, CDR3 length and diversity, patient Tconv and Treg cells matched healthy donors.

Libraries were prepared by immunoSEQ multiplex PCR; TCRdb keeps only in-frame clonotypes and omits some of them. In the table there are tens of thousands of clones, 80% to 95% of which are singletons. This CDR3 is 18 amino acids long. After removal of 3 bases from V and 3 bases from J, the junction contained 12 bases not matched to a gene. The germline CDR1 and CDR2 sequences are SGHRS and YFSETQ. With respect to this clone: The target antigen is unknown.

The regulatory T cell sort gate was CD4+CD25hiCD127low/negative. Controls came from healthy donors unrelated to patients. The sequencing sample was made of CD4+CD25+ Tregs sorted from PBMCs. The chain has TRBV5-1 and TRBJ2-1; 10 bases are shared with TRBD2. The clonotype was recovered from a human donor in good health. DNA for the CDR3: TGCGCCAGCAGCTCGTACTATTCCGGGACTAGCGTCTACAATGAGCAGTTCTTC. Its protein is CASSSYYSGTSVYNEQFF.